What follows are 12 T cell receptor beta chains derived from one specimen sequenced in a study of T cell repertoires in cytomegalovirus infection. TCRdb recomputed calls from the reads with MiXCR, one row per CDR3 protein. The sample lists about 740,000 distinct CDR3 sequences; about a third were seen once. The sample taken for sequencing was PBMCs. The receptor set was obtained from a human donor in good health (CMV status not recorded). Some clones in this sample may be carry-over from other donors' samples.

The CDR3 loop reads CASSIGPTDRLKTPYGYTF. The DNA for the CDR3 is TGTGCCAGTAGTATAGGTCCAACGGACAGACTTAAGACCCCCTATGGCTACACCTTC. The chain uses TRBV19 and TRBJ1-2; maybe TRBD1 (6 bases). Trimming removed 1 base from V and 4 bases from J, with 25 bases in between. Germline loops: CDR1 LNHDA, CDR2 SQIVND (reference sequence). This CDR3 spans 19 amino acids.

This clonotype appeared a few times. This chain uses TRBV12-3 or TRBV12-4 with TRBJ2-5, with D perhaps matching TRBD1 or TRBD2 (5 bases each). CDR3 length: 12 amino acids. V dropped 8 bases and J dropped 7 bases, with 14 bases sitting between them. In DNA, the CDR3 is TGTGCCAGCGGGCCCCCTGGGGGGACCCAGTACTTC. Translating it yields CASGPPGGTQYF.

The V and J genes are TRBV11-1 and TRBJ2-1; 11 bases agree with TRBD2. The CDR3 extends over 16 amino acids. In germline, CDR1 is SGHAT, CDR2 FQDESV (reference sequence). Trimming removed 5 bases from V and 8 bases from J; junction bases left unmatched: 11. As DNA, the CDR3 is TGTGCCAGCAGCCAGTACCCAGGACTAGCGGGCTATGAGCAGTTCTTC. This translates into CASSQYPGLAGYEQFF.

This clonotype appeared a few times. CDR3 sequence reads: CAISLSAEPYYEQYF. The CDR3 DNA reads TGTGCCATCAGTCTGTCAGCGGAACCCTACTACGAGCAGTACTTC. This chain uses TRBV10-3 with TRBJ2-7; TRBD2 might be the D (5 bases). V dropped 5 bases and J dropped 3 bases, with 17 bases sitting between them. The CDR3 has 15 amino acids. The germline V gene has CDR1 ENHRY and CDR2 SYGVKD.

This clonotype has a handful of counts. The V and J genes are TRBV7-2 and TRBJ2-7; TRBD1 is a possible D gene (6 bases). V was clipped by 2 bases and J by 7 bases, with 12 bases between them. The CDR3 spans 13 residues. Per the germline V gene, CDR1 is SGHTA and CDR2 is FQGNSA. The CDR3 DNA is TGTGCCAGCAGCTTATACAGGGTGGGGGAGCAGTACTTC. Translation gives CASSLYRVGEQYF.

Note on this clonotype: The CDR3 ends on some other residue instead of the conserved phenylalanine or tryptophan, so this is likely a read error. The chain carries TRBV2 and TRBJ1-2; the match to TRBD1 covers 8 bases. Germline CDR1 and CDR2: SNHLY and FYNNEI. The CDR3 is 15 residues long. V was clipped by 6 bases and J by 3 bases; unmatched bases: 9. The CDR3 here is CASSSQDRDHYGYTL. CDR3 in DNA: TGTGCCAGCAGCTCCCAGGACAGGGACCACTATGGCTACACCTTA.

V usage is TRBV28 and J usage is TRBJ2-7, with a possible D match to TRBD1 (5 bases). V lost 4 bases to trimming and J lost 0 bases, with 16 bases between them. This CDR3 contains 16 residues. Germline V gene data show CDR1 as MDHEN and CDR2 as SYDVKM. CDR3 nucleotides: TGTGCCAGCAGTTCCAGTGTGACAGAGATCTCCTACGAGCAGTACTTC. Its translation is CASSSSVTEISYEQYF.

Ten or more counts support this clonotype. The gene calls are TRBV7-2 and TRBJ2-3, with a tentative D call TRBD2 (6 bases). The germline V gene has CDR1 SGHTA and CDR2 FQGNSA. There are 16 residues in the CDR3. V lost 2 bases and J lost 0, with 12 bases in between. In DNA form, the CDR3 reads TGTGCCAGCAGCTTACGGCGGGGTCCTAGCACAGATACGCAGTATTTT. This sequence encodes CASSLRRGPSTDTQYF. Filled out from reference TRBV7-2 and TRBJ2-3, the complete variable domain reads GAGVSQSPSNKVTEKGKDVELRCDPISGHTALYWYRQSLGQGLEFLIYFQGNSAPDKSGLPSDRFSAERTGGSVSTLTIQRTQQEDSAVYLCASSLRRGPSTDTQYFGPGTRLTVL.

This rearrangement joins TRBV28 to TRBJ1-5; TRBD1 aligns across 9 bases. CDR3 length: 16 amino acids. The germline V gene has CDR1 MDHEN and CDR2 SYDVKM. Trimming cost V 6 bases and J 0 bases; bases outside gene matches: 6. DNA for the CDR3: TGTGCCAGCAGGGGACAGGGAGAATATAGCAATCAGCCCCAGCATTTT. Translated, it gives CASRGQGEYSNQPQHF.

The gene calls are TRBV11-1 and TRBJ2-1, with D perhaps being TRBD1 or TRBD2 (5 bases each). The V end was cut by 2 bases, the J end by 10 bases, with 12 bases between. Germline V gene data show CDR1 as SGHAT and CDR2 as FQDESV (reference sequence). The CDR3 consists of 13 residues. CDR3 coding DNA: TGTGCCAGCAGCTTACGGGGAGAGGGGGAGCAGTTCTTC. The encoded protein is CASSLRGEGEQFF.

This clonotype has just a few counts. The rearrangement links TRBV28 to TRBJ2-7; 7 bases align to TRBD1. J gave up 6 bases and V 6 bases, and 8 bases lay outside the gene matches. The CDR3 totals 13 residues. The germline V gene has CDR1 MDHEN and CDR2 SYDVKM. CDR3 coding DNA: TGTGCCAGCAGAAAACAGGGGTATGGCGAGCAGTACTTC. The encoded protein is CASRKQGYGEQYF.

V is TRBV7-2 and J is TRBJ1-5; possible D gene TRBD1, 5 bases. The CDR3 length is 14 residues. Trimming removed 1 base from V and 8 bases from J, with 12 bases in between. Per the germline V gene, CDR1 is SGHTA and CDR2 is FQGNSA. CDR3 DNA: TGTGCCAGCAGCTTAGAACGGGGGGAGAAGCCCCAGCATTTT. This codes for CASSLERGEKPQHF.